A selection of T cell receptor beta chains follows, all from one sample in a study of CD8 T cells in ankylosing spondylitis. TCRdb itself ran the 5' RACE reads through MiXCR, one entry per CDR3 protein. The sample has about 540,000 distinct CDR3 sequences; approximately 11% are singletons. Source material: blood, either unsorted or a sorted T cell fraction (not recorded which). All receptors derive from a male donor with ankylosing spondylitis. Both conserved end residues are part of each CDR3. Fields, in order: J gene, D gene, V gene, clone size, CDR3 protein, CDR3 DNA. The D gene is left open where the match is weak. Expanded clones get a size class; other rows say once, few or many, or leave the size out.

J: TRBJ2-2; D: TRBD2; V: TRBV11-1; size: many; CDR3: CASSLPGLAGGPRTGELFF; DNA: TGTGCCAGCAGCTTACCGGGACTAGCGGGAGGGCCGAGGACCGGGGAGCTGTTTTTT
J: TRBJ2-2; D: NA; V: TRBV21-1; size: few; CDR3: CASSTIGPLPGELFF; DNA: TGTGCCAGCAGCACCATTGGGCCCCTCCCCGGGGAGCTGTTTTTT
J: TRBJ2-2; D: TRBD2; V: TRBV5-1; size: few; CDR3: CASSLAPLGLLAGEANTGELFF; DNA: TGCGCCAGCAGCTTGGCTCCCTTGGGGCTACTAGCGGGAGAGGCGAACACCGGGGAGCTGTTTTTT
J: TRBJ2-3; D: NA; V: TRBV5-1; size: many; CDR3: CASSLDASVKYF; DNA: TGCGCCAGCAGCTTGGACGCGTCAGTAAAGTATTTT
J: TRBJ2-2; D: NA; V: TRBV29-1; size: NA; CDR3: CSVEDQQGKGTGELFF; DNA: TGCAGCGTTGAAGATCAACAGGGAAAGGGCACCGGGGAGCTGTTTTTT
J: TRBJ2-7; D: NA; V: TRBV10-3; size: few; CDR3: CAISESHEQYF; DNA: TGTGCCATCAGTGAGAGCCACGAGCAGTACTTC
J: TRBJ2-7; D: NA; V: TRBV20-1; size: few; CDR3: CSATVWLAEQYF; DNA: TGCAGTGCTACGGTATGGTTGGCTGAGCAGTACTTC
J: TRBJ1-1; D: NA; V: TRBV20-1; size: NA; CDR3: CSARARRGGNTEAFF; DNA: TGCAGTGCTAGGGCTAGACGGGGGGGGAACACTGAAGCTTTCTTT
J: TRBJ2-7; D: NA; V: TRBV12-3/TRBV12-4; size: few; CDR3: CASSYGATYEQYF; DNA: TGTGCCAGCAGTTATGGGGCCACCTACGAGCAGTACTTC
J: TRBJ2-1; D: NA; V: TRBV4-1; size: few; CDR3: CASSPQRFLTGNEQFF; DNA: TGCGCCAGCAGCCCCCAGAGGTTCCTTACCGGGAATGAGCAGTTCTTC
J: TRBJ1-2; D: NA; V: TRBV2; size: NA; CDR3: CASSPQGPYGYTF; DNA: TGTGCCAGCAGCCCCCAGGGGCCCTATGGCTACACCTTC
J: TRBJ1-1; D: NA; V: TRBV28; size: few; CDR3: CASRPPDTEAFF; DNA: TGTGCCAGCAGACCGCCCGACACTGAAGCTTTCTTT
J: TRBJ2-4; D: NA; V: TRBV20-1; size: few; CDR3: CSARDGHGSKNIQYF; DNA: TGCAGTGCTAGAGACGGCCATGGATCCAAAAACATTCAGTACTTC
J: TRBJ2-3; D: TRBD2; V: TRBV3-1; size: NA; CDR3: CASSQGRGRAHTDTQYF; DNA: TGTGCCAGCAGCCAAGGGCGCGGGAGGGCCCACACAGATACGCAGTATTTT
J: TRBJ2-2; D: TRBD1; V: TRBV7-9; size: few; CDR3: CASSHLADRETGELFF; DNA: TGTGCCAGCAGCCACCTGGCGGACAGGGAAACCGGGGAGCTGTTTTTT
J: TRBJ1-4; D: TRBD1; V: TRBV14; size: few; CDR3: CASSRTGFSEKLFF; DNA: TGTGCCAGCAGTCGGACAGGCTTTAGTGAAAAACTGTTTTTT
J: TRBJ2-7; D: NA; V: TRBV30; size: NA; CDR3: CAWVVAYEQYF; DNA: TGTGCCTGGGTTGTGGCCTACGAGCAGTACTTC
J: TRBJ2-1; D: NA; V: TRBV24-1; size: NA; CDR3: CATRGVGVNEQFF; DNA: TGTGCCACCAGGGGGGTTGGTGTCAATGAGCAGTTCTTC
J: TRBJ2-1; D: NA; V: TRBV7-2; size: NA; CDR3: CASSFRAQQFF; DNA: TGTGCCAGCAGCTTTCGGGCACAGCAGTTCTTC
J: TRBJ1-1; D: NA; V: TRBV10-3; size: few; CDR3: CAISASGVTEAFF; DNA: TGTGCCATCAGTGCCTCAGGGGTCACTGAAGCTTTCTTT
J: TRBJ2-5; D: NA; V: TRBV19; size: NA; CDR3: CASSIDREGQETQYF; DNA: TGTGCCAGTAGTATCGACAGGGAGGGTCAAGAGACCCAGTACTTC
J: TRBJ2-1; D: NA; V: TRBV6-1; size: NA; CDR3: CASSEMPTSYNEQFF; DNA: TGTGCCAGCAGTGAAATGCCAACTAGCTACAATGAGCAGTTCTTC
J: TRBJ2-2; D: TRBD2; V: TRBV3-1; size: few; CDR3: CASSQVREGPRELFF; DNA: TGTGCCAGCAGCCAAGTTCGGGAGGGCCCCCGGGAGCTGTTTTTT
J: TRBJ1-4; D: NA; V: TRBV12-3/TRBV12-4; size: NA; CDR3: CASGGGAENEKLFF; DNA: TGTGCCAGCGGGGGGGGCGCGGAAAATGAAAAACTGTTTTTT
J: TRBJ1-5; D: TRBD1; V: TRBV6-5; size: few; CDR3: CASSYSDRGSIVQPQHF; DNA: TGTGCCAGCAGTTACTCCGACAGGGGGTCGATTGTTCAGCCCCAGCATTTT
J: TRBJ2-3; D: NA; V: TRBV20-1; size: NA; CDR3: CSAGGLGFPIEQATQYF; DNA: TGCAGTGCTGGAGGTCTGGGCTTCCCGATAGAGCAGGCTACGCAGTATTTT
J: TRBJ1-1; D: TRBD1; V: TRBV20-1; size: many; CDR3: CSARGDRDTEAFF; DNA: TGCAGTGCTAGAGGGGACAGGGACACTGAAGCTTTCTTT
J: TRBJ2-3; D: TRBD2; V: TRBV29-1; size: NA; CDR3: CSVDASGSTDTQYF; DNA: TGCAGCGTTGACGCTAGCGGGAGCACAGATACGCAGTATTTT
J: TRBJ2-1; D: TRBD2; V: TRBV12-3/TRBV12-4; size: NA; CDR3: CASRGTRGYNEQFF; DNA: TGTGCCAGCAGGGGGACTAGAGGGTACAATGAGCAGTTCTTC
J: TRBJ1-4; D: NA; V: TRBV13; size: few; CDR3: CASSLGTGATNEKLFF; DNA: TGTGCCAGCAGCTTAGGGACGGGAGCAACTAATGAAAAACTGTTTTTT
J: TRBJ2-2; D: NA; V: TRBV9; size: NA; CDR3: CASSYRDFNTGELFF; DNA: TGTGCCAGCAGCTACCGGGACTTCAACACCGGGGAGCTGTTTTTT
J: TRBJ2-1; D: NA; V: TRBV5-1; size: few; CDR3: CASSLGSPNEQFF; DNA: TGCGCCAGCAGCTTGGGCAGTCCCAATGAGCAGTTCTTC
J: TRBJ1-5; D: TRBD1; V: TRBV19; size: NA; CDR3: CASSTRTGGDQPQHF; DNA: TGTGCCAGTAGTACCCGGACAGGGGGCGATCAGCCCCAGCATTTT
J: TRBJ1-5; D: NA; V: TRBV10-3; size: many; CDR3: CAISESQDQPQHF; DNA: TGTGCCATCAGTGAGTCCCAGGATCAGCCCCAGCATTTT
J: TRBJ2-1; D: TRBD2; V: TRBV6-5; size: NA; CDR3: CASSSQVLASSYNEQFF; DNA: TGTGCCAGCAGTTCCCAGGTACTAGCGAGCTCCTACAATGAGCAGTTCTTC
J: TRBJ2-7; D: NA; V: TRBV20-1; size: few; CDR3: CSARGGRVGYEQYF; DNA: TGCAGTGCTAGAGGCGGCCGGGTAGGCTACGAGCAGTACTTC
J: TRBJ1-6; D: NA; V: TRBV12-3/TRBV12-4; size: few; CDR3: CASSSQGLSPLHF; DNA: TGTGCCAGCAGTTCACAGGGTTTGTCACCCCTCCACTTT
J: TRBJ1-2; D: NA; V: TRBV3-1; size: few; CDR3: CASSQDGDYGYTF; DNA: TGTGCCAGCAGCCAAGATGGGGACTATGGCTACACCTTC
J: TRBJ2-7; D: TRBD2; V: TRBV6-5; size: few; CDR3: CASSYEPKTRDYTYEQYF; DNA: TGTGCCAGCAGTTACGAACCAAAAACCCGGGACTACACCTACGAGCAGTACTTC
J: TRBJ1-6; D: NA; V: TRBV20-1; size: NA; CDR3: CSAPGQPYNSPLHF; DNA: TGCAGTGCCCCCGGACAGCCATATAATTCACCCCTCCACTTT
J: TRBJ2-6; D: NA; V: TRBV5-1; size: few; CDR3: CASSLSARSGANVLTF; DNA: TGCGCCAGCAGCTTGAGCGCTAGGTCTGGGGCCAACGTCCTGACTTTC
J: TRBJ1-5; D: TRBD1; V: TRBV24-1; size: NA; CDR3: CATSDPGQLNQPQHF; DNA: TGTGCCACCAGTGATCCGGGACAGCTAAATCAGCCCCAGCATTTT